The T cell receptor beta chain described here comes from a study of cytomegalovirus exposure and HLA in healthy donors. General study results and limits: Relative to the approximately 630-donor mean, N-insertions were reportedly fewer in an Asian-associated ancestry cluster in a later analysis. Researchers had no immune exposure information except CMV serostatus available.

The CDR3 sequence is 15 residues long. Germline V gives CDR1 SGDLS, CDR2 YYNGEE. The V and J ends lost 1 base and 5 bases, in that order; junction bases with no gene match: 7. Primers for the PCR totalled 60 Vbeta and 13 Jbeta. The data were produced by immunoSEQ multiplex PCR, yet TCRdb's version contains in-frame clones alone and is incomplete. The sample lists around 99,000 clones; around three quarters were seen once. This clone turned up a few times. Its antigen is unidentified. The receptor's source is a woman aged 50 to 60 in good health and CMV-seropositive. The chain uses TRBV9 and TRBJ2-5; 8 bases agree with TRBD1. Sequencing used PBMCs. CDR3 sequence: CASSVQDRVGETQYF. CDR3 DNA: TGTGCCAGCAGCGTACAGGACAGGGTAGGGGAGACCCAGTACTTC.